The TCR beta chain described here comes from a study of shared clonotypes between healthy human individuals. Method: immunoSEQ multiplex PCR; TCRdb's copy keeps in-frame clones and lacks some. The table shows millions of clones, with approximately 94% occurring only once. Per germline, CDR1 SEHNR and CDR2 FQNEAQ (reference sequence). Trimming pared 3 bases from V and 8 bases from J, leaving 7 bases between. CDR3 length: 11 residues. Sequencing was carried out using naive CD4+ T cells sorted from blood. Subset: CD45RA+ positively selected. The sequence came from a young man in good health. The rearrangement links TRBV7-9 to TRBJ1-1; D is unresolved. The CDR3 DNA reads TGTGCCAGCAGCTTTACCTTGGAAGCTTTCTTT. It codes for CASSFTLEAFF.